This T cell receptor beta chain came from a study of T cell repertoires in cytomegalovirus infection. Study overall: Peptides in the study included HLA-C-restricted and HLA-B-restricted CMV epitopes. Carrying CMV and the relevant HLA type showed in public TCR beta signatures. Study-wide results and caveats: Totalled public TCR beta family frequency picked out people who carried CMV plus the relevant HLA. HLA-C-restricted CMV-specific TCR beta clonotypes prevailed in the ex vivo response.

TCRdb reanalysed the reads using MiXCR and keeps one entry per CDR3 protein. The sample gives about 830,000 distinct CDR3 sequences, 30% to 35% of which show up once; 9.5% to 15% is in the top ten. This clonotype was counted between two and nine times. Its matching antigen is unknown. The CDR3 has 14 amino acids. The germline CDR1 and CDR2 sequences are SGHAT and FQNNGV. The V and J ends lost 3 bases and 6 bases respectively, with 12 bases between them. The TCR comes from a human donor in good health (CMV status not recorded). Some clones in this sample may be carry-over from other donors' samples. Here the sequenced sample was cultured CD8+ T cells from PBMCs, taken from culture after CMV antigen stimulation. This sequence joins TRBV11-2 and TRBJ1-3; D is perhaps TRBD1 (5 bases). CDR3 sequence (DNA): TGTGCCAGCAGCTTGAGACAGCGAGCAAACACCATATATTTT. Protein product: CASSLRQRANTIYF.